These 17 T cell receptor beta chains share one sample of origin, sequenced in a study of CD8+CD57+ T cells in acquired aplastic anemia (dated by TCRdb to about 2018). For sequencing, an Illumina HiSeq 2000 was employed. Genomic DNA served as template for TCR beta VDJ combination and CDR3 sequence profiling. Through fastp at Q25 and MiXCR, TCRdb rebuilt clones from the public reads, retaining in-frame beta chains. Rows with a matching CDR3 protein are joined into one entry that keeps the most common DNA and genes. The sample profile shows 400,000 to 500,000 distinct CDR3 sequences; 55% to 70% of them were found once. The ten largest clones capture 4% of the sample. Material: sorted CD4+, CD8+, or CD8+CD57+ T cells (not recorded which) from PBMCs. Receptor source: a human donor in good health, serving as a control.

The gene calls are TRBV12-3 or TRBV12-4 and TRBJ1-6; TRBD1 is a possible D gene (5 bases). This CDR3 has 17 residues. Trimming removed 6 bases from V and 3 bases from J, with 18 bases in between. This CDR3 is CASRPWPRGLYNSPLHF. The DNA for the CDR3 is TGTGCCAGCAGACCATGGCCTCGGGGCCTCTATAATTCACCCCTCCACTTT.

The CDR3 coding sequence is TGTGCCAGCAGCTTAGAAGGCGCTAGCGGGAGGTTCCATGAGCAGTTCTTC. It codes for CASSLEGASGRFHEQFF. The rearrangement uses TRBV11-3 and TRBJ2-1; TRBD2 matches 11 bases. Germline trimming cut 0 bases from V and 8 bases from J; bases unmatched to any gene: 9. The CDR3 is 17 amino acids. Germline loops: CDR1 SGHNT, CDR2 YENEEA. Filled out from reference TRBV11-3 and TRBJ2-1, the complete variable domain reads EAGVVQSPRYKIIEKKQPVAFWCNPISGHNTLYWYLQNLGQGPELLIRYENEEAVDDSQLPKDRFSAERLKGVDSTLKIQPAELGDSAVYLCASSLEGASGRFHEQFFGPGTRLTVL.

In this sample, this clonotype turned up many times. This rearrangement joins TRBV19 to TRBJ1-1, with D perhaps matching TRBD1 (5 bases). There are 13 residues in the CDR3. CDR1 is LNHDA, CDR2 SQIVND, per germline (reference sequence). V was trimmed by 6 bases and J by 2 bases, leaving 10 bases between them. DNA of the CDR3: TGTGCCAGTAGCGATACAGGAAACACTGAAGCTTTCTTT. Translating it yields CASSDTGNTEAFF. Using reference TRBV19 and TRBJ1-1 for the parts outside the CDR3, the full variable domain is DGGITQSPKYLFRKEGQNVTLSCEQNLNHDAMYWYRQDPGQGLRLIYYSQIVNDFQKGDIAEGYSVSREKKESFPLTVTSAQKNPTAFYLCASSDTGNTEAFFGQGTRLTVV.

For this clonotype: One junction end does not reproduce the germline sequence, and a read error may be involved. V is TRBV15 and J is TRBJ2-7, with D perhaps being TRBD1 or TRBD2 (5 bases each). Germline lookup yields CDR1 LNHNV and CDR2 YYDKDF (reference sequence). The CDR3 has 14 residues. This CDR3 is CASSRDVSSYAQYF. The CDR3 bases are TGTGCCAGCAGTCGGGACGTTAGCTCTTACGCGCAGTACTTC.

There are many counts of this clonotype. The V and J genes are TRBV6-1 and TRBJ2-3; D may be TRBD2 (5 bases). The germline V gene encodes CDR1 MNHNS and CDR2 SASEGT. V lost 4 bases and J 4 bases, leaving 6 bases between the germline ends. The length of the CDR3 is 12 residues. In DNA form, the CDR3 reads TGTGCCAGCAGTGTGGAGGCAGATACGCAGTATTTT. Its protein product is CASSVEADTQYF.

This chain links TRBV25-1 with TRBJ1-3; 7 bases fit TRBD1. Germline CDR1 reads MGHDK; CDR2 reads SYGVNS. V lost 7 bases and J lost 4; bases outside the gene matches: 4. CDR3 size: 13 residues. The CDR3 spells CASTMGQGNTIYF. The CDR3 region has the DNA TGTGCCAGCACTATGGGACAGGGAAACACCATATATTTT.

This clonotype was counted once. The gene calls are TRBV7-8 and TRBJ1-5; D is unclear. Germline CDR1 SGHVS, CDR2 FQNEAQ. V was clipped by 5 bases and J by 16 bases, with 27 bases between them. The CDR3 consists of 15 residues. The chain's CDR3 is CASSTGSFTDMQYHF. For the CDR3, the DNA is TGTGCCAGCAGCACGGGGAGCTTCACAGATATGCAGTATCATTTT.

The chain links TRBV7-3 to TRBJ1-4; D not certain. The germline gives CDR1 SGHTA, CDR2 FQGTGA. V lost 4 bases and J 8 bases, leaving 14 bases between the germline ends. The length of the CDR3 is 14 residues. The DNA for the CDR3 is TGTGCCAGCAGCTACGGGAAGGCGAAGGAAAAACTGTTTTTT. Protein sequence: CASSYGKAKEKLFF.

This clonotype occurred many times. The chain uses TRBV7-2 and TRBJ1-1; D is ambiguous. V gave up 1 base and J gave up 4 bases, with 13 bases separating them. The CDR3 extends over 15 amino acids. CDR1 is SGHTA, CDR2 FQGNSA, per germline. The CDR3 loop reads CASSLVGPIPTEAFF. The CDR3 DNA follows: TGTGCCAGCAGCTTAGTCGGCCCGATCCCCACTGAAGCTTTCTTT.

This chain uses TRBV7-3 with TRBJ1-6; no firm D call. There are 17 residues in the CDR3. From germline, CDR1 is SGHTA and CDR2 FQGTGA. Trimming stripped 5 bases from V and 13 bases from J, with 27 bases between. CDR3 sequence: CASSIDGPDYEQYPLHF. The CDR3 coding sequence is TGTGCCAGCAGCATAGATGGACCTGACTACGAGCAGTACCCCCTCCACTTT.

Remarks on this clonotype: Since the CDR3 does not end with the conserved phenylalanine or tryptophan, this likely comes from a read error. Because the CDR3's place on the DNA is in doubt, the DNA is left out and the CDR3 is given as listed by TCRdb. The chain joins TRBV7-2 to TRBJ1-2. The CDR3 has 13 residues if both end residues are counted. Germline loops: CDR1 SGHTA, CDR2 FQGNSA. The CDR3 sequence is CASTLGPIYRYAL.

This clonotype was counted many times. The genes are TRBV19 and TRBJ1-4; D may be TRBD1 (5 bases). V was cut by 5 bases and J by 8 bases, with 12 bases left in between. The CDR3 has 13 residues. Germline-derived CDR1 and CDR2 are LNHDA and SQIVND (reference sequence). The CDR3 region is CASSPPGGEKLFF. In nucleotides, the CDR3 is TGTGCCAGTAGTCCGCCCGGGGGGGAAAAACTGTTTTTT. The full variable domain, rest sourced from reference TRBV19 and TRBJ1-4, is DGGITQSPKYLFRKEGQNVTLSCEQNLNHDAMYWYRQDPGQGLRLIYYSQIVNDFQKGDIAEGYSVSREKKESFPLTVTSAQKNPTAFYLCASSPPGGEKLFFGSGTQLSVL.

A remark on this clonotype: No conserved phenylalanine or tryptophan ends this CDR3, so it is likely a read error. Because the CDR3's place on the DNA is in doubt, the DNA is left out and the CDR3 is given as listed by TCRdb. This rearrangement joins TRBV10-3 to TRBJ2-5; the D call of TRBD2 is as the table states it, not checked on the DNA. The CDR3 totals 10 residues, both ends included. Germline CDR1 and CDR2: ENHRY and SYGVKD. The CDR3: CATKAMGRRK.

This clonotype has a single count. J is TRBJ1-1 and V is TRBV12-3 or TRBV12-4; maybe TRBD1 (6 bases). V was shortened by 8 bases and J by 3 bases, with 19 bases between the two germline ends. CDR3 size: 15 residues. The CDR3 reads CASGQEGGAHTEAFF. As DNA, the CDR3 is TGTGCCAGCGGCCAAGAGGGGGGGGCCCACACTGAAGCTTTCTTT.

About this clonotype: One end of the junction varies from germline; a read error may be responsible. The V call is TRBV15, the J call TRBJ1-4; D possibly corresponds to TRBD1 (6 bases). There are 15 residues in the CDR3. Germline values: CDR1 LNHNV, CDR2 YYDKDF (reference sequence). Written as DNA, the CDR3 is TGCGCCAGCAGCCCGGAGGGACAACCTACTGAAAAGCTGTTTTTC. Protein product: CASSPEGQPTEKLFF. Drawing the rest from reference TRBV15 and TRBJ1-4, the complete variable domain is DAMVIQNPRYQVTQFGKPVTLSCSQTLNHNVMYWYQQKSSQAPKLLFHYYDKDFNNEADTPDNFQSRRPNTSFCFLDIRSPGLGDTAMYLCASSPEGQPTEKLFFGSGTQLSVL.

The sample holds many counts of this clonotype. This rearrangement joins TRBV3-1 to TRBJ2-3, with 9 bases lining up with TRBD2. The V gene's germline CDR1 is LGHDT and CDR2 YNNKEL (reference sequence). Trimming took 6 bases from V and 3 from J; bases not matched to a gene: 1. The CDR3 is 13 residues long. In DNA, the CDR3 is TGTGCCAGCAGAAGCGGGGGGACAGATACGCAGTATTTT. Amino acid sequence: CASRSGGTDTQYF.

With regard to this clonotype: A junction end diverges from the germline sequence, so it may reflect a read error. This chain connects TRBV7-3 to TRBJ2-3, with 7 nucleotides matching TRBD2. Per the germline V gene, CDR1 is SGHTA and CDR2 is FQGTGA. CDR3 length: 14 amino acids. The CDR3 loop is CASCAGEVSGKKIF. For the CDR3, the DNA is TGTGCCAGCTGCGCGGGGGAGGTCTCTGGTAAGAAGATATTT.